The 4 T cell receptor beta chains in this list originate from one sample, sequenced in a study of blood T cell repertoires in COVID-19 (dated by TCRdb to 2020 to 2021). Libraries were built with the immunoSEQ multiplex PCR assay. TCRdb took this table from immuneACCESS and kept in-frame rearrangements with V and J called. Such tables lack part of the clones; where checked against another copy, unresolved V genes explain under half of the gap, and the rest is unexplained. For this sample there are 150,000 or so clones; roughly four fifths appear just once. The top ten constitute approximately 11% of the sample. Sequencing was carried out using peripheral blood. These receptors all come from a man aged 55 to 70 with active or convalescent COVID-19.

This chain links TRBV25-1 with TRBJ2-1, with a tentative D call TRBD2 (6 bases). CDR3 size: 13 residues. CDR1 MGHDK and CDR2 SYGVNS come from the germline V gene. Trimming cost V 2 bases and J 8 bases, with 10 bases left between them. For the CDR3, the DNA is TGTGCCAGCAGTGAAGGGCGGGGTGATGAGCAGTTCTTC. Translating it yields CASSEGRGDEQFF. The full variable domain, completed using reference TRBV25-1 and TRBJ2-1, is EADIYQTPRYLVIGTGKKITLECSQTMGHDKMYWYQQDPGMELHLIHYSYGVNSTEKGDLSSESTVSRIRTEHFPLTLESARPSHTSQYLCASSEGRGDEQFFGPGTRLTVL.

The chain couples TRBV5-4 to TRBJ1-1, with D possibly matching TRBD1 (5 bases). In germline, CDR1 is SGHNT, CDR2 YYREEE (reference sequence). Trimming took off 3 bases at V and 4 bases at J, with 13 bases between the two ends. The CDR3 has 14 residues. The chain's CDR3 is CASSWGGQFTEAFF. The DNA of the CDR3 is TGTGCCAGCAGCTGGGGGGGTCAATTCACTGAAGCTTTCTTT.

This rearrangement joins TRBV28 to TRBJ2-7; TRBD2 might be the D (6 bases). Trimming stripped 5 bases from V and 5 bases from J, with 13 bases between. The germline CDR1 and CDR2 sequences are MDHEN and SYDVKM. The CDR3 has 13 amino acids. In DNA, the CDR3 is TGTGCCAGCAGTACCGCCTGGGGGGACGAGCAGTACTTC. This sequence encodes CASSTAWGDEQYF.

The chain recombines TRBV6-6 with TRBJ1-4, with TRBD1 identical over 10 bases. CDR3 length: 15 residues. Germline V gives CDR1 MNHNY, CDR2 SVGAGI (reference sequence). Trimming at V came to 7 bases and at J to 7 bases, leaving 9 bases not matched to a gene. CDR3: CASTPAGQGFEKLFF. The DNA of the CDR3 is TGTGCCAGCACCCCGGCGGGACAGGGGTTTGAAAAACTGTTTTTT.